A single sample is the source of the 14 T cell receptor beta chains below, sequenced in a study of PD-1 blockade in mismatch repair-deficient tumors. Sequencing was performed with immunoSEQ multiplex PCR; in TCRdb, only in-frame clones are kept and a portion is missing. The profile shows about 34,000 clones, less than 90% of them singletons. Sequencing was performed on PBMCs, taken 6 to 7 weeks after starting pembrolizumab. All receptors derive from an adult with mismatch repair-deficient cancer.

The genes are TRBV19 and TRBJ2-5; the match to TRBD1 covers 8 bases. Gene TRBJ2-7 matches the end of the DNA better, so the J call may be wrong. The CDR3 has 14 residues. The V gene's germline CDR1 is LNHDA and CDR2 SQIVND (reference sequence). In DNA form, the CDR3 reads TGTGCCAGTAGGATCAGGACAGGGTTCTACGAGCAGTACTTC. It yields the protein CASRIRTGFYEQYF.

This chain links TRBV18 with TRBJ1-5, with 11 bases identical to TRBD1. V lost 0 bases, J lost 5 bases, and 0 bases stayed unmatched. This CDR3 has 15 residues. Germline CDR1 KGHSH, CDR2 LQKENI. The chain's CDR3 is CASSPPGQGDQPQHF. The CDR3 DNA sequence: TGTGCCAGCTCACCACCGGGACAGGGGGATCAGCCCCAGCATTTT.

V is TRBV5-1 and J is TRBJ2-5, with 11 bases that match TRBD1. The germline gives CDR1 SGHRS, CDR2 YFSETQ. The CDR3 length is 16 residues. With 2 bases clipped from V and 1 base from J, the junction kept 4 bases outside the gene matches. The DNA of the CDR3 is TGCGCCAGCAGCTTAGGACAGGGGGCCTCCCAAGAGACCCAGTACTTC. It specifies CASSLGQGASQETQYF.

The V gene is TRBV2, the J gene TRBJ2-3; TRBD2 aligns across 11 bases. This CDR3 comprises 16 residues. V shed 7 bases, J shed 3 bases, and the junction held 9 bases outside the gene matches. CDR1 and CDR2 from the germline V gene are SNHLY and FYNNEI. This chain's CDR3 is CASKSSGRAETDTQYF. The CDR3 DNA follows: TGTGCCAGCAAAAGTAGCGGGAGGGCCGAGACAGATACGCAGTATTTT.

The count of this clone is one. V is TRBV28 and J is TRBJ1-1; D call uncertain. The CDR3 spans 12 residues. Germline CDR1 is MDHEN and CDR2 is SYDVKM. Trimming shortened V by 3 bases and J by 8 bases, and 10 bases separated the two germline ends. DNA for the CDR3: TGTGCCAGCAGTTTTGGTCTACCCGAAGCTTTCTTT. Translating it yields CASSFGLPEAFF.

The genes are TRBV25-1 and TRBJ2-3, with 8 bases fitting TRBD1. V dropped 6 bases and J dropped 3; count of bases not matched to a gene: 8. This CDR3 has 15 amino acids. Germline values: CDR1 MGHDK, CDR2 SYGVNS. The CDR3 bases are TGTGCCAGCAGGCCCCAGGGGGCGCCAACAGATACGCAGTATTTT. Protein: CASRPQGAPTDTQYF. Variable domain in full (rest from reference TRBV25-1 and TRBJ2-3): EADIYQTPRYLVIGTGKKITLECSQTMGHDKMYWYQQDPGMELHLIHYSYGVNSTEKGDLSSESTVSRIRTEHFPLTLESARPSHTSQYLCASRPQGAPTDTQYFGPGTRLTVL.

This clone was found a few times. The rearrangement joins TRBV9 to TRBJ1-2; D gene uncertain. Per germline, CDR1 SGDLS and CDR2 YYNGEE. This CDR3 has 16 amino acids. Trimming pared 1 base from V and 6 bases from J, leaving 19 bases between. The CDR3 nucleotides read TGTGCCAGCAGCGTAATGGCCCTAGTGAGCTGGGATGGCTACACCTTC. The encoded protein is CASSVMALVSWDGYTF.

The J gene is TRBJ2-3, the V gene TRBV7-3; D is ambiguous. The CDR3 spans 14 residues. In germline, CDR1 is SGHTA, CDR2 FQGTGA. V was clipped by 2 bases and J by 2 bases, with 8 bases between them. The CDR3: CASSLGGYTDTQYF. The DNA for the CDR3 is TGTGCCAGCAGCTTAGGCGGATACACAGATACGCAGTATTTT.

The rearrangement uses TRBV7-9 and TRBJ2-3; 7 positions agree with TRBD2. Germline lookup yields CDR1 SEHNR and CDR2 FQNEAQ (reference sequence). Trimming at V came to 4 bases and at J to 0 bases, leaving 4 bases not matched to a gene. The CDR3 runs 15 residues. The CDR3 protein is CASSWGLPSTDTQYF. For the CDR3, the DNA is TGTGCCAGCAGCTGGGGACTACCTAGCACAGATACGCAGTATTTT.

The chain has TRBV28 and TRBJ2-7; TRBD1 aligns across 12 bases. The CDR3 is 17 residues long. Trimming cost V 4 bases and J 3 bases; bases outside gene matches: 10. Germline CDR1 reads MDHEN; CDR2 reads SYDVKM. CDR3 coding DNA: TGTGCCAGCAGTTCCTCTCTGGGACAGGGGGCGGTCTACGAGCAGTACTTC. Its translation: CASSSSLGQGAVYEQYF.

V and J are TRBV6-5 and TRBJ1-5; TRBD1 aligns across 7 bases. V gave up 6 bases and J gave up 0 bases; unmatched junction bases: 5. The CDR3 covers 15 residues. Germline V gene sequence: CDR1 MNHEY, CDR2 SVGAGI. The CDR3 region is CASRPTGISNQPQHF. DNA of the CDR3: TGTGCCAGCAGACCGACAGGGATTAGCAATCAGCCCCAGCATTTT.

The chain uses TRBV27 and TRBJ2-3; a possible D gene is TRBD2 (5 bases). This CDR3 comprises 19 residues. Germline V gives CDR1 MNHEY, CDR2 SMNVEV (reference sequence). Trimming left V 6 bases short and J 0 bases short, with 25 bases between. The CDR3: CASSKSKTPGSDSTDTQYF. The CDR3 bases are TGTGCCAGCAGCAAGTCCAAGACTCCGGGTAGCGATAGCACAGATACGCAGTATTTT.

V is TRBV7-2 and J is TRBJ2-1, with D maybe TRBD2 (7 bases). Per germline, CDR1 SGHTA and CDR2 FQGNSA. The CDR3 has 15 amino acids. V was trimmed by 5 bases and J by 6 bases, leaving 17 bases between them. This CDR3 is CASSGHWRGLNEQFF. In DNA form, the CDR3 reads TGTGCCAGCAGCGGTCACTGGCGGGGGCTCAATGAGCAGTTCTTC.

This rearrangement joins TRBV2 to TRBJ2-3; 7 bases match TRBD2. The V and J ends lost 8 bases and 8 bases, in that order; junction bases with no gene match: 10. This CDR3 region has 13 residues. Germline CDR1 is SNHLY and CDR2 is FYNNEI. The CDR3 bases are TGTGCCAGCGTCGCTAGCGGAATTGCTACGCAGTATTTT. This gives the protein CASVASGIATQYF.